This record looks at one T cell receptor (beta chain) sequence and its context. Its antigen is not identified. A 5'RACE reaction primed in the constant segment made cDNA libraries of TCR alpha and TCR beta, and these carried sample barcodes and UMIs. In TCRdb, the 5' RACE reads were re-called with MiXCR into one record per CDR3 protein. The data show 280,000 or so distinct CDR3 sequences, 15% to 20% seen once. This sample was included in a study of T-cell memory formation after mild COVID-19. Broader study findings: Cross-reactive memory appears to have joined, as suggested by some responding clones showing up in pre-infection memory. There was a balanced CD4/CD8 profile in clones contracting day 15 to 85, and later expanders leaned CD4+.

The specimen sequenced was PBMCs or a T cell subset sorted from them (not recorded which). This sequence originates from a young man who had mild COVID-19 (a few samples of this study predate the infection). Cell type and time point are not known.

The CDR3 nucleotides read TGTGCCAGCAGCGTATTTGGGGATCCGACAGATACGCAGTATTTT. Residues: CASSVFGDPTDTQYF. The chain is built from TRBV9 and TRBJ2-3; D not resolved. Per germline, CDR1 SGDLS and CDR2 YYNGEE. The CDR3 has 15 amino acids. Trimming took off 1 base at V and 3 bases at J, with 12 bases between the two ends.